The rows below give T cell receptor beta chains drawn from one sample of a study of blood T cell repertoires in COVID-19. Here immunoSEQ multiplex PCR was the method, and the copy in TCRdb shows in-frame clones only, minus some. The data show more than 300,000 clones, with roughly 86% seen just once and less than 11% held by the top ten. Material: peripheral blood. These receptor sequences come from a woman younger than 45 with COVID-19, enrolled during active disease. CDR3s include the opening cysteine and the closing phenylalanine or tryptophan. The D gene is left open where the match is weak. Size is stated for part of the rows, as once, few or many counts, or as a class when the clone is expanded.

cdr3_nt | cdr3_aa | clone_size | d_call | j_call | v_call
TGTGCCAGCTCACCTCGGACTAGCGGAGCCTACAATGAGCAGTTCTTC | CASSPRTSGAYNEQFF | - | TRBD2 | TRBJ2-1 | TRBV18
TGCGCCAGCAGCCAAGTTGCGGGAGGGCCTTACGAGCAGTACTTC | CASSQVAGGPYEQYF | - | TRBD2 | TRBJ2-7 | TRBV4-1
TGTGCCTGGAGTCCAGGAGGCCCAGATACGCAGTATTTT | CAWSPGGPDTQYF | - | - | TRBJ2-3 | TRBV30
TGTGCCAGCAGAAAACCTATTCCCGGGGAGCTGTTTTTT | CASRKPIPGELFF | - | - | TRBJ2-2 | TRBV12-3/TRBV12-4
TGTGCCAGCAGTGGGGTCGGACTAGCGGGAGGGAACACCGGGGAGCTGTTTTTT | CASSGVGLAGGNTGELFF | - | TRBD2 | TRBJ2-2 | TRBV2
TGTGCCAGCAGCAACTGGGGGACTAGCGCCTACGAGCAGTACTTC | CASSNWGTSAYEQYF | - | TRBD2 | TRBJ2-7 | TRBV7-2
TGTGCCAGCAGTTTTACCCCTACGGTCACCGGGGAGCTGTTTTTT | CASSFTPTVTGELFF | - | - | TRBJ2-2 | TRBV28
TGTGCCTGGAGTGGGACAGGGCTTGCCTACGAGCAGTACTTC | CAWSGTGLAYEQYF | - | TRBD1 | TRBJ2-7 | TRBV30
TGCGCCAGCAGCACGGGACTAGCGGGAGGGATTTCTAGCACAGATACGCAGTATTTT | CASSTGLAGGISSTDTQYF | - | TRBD2 | TRBJ2-3 | TRBV5-1
TGTGCCAGCTCACCACGGACAGGGAGCACTGGAAACACCATATATTTT | CASSPRTGSTGNTIYF | - | TRBD1 | TRBJ1-3 | TRBV18
TGTGCCAGTACCGCAGGGGGCATCGGAAATCAGCCCCAGCATTTT | CASTAGGIGNQPQHF | few | TRBD1 | TRBJ1-5 | TRBV19
TGTGCCTGGAGGGGGGGGGAGAACACTGAAGCTTTCTTT | CAWRGGENTEAFF | - | - | TRBJ1-1 | TRBV30
TGCGCCAGCAGCCAAGATGCGGGGGGCTCAAGAGATACGCAGTATTTT | CASSQDAGGSRDTQYF | - | TRBD2 | TRBJ2-3 | TRBV4-1
TGTGCCAGCAGCTTATCTCCTAGCGGGGCCAATGAGCAGTTCTTC | CASSLSPSGANEQFF | - | TRBD2 | TRBJ2-1 | TRBV7-3
TGTGCCAGCAGCTCCAGACTAGCGGGAGGCACCGGGGAGCTGTTTTTT | CASSSRLAGGTGELFF | - | TRBD2 | TRBJ2-2 | TRBV7-9
TGTGCCAGCAGCCTCGTAGCGGCGTTCTCCTACAATGAGCAGTTCTTC | CASSLVAAFSYNEQFF | - | - | TRBJ2-1 | TRBV14
TGTGCCTGGAGTGGGTACAGTAGCAATCAGCCCCAGCATTTT | CAWSGYSSNQPQHF | once | - | TRBJ1-5 | TRBV30
TGCGCCAGCAGCACCGGACACACTTCACAAGAGACCCAGTACTTC | CASSTGHTSQETQYF | - | - | TRBJ2-5 | TRBV5-1
TGTGCCAGCAGTCACGGTACTAACTATGGCTACACCTTC | CASSHGTNYGYTF | - | - | TRBJ1-2 | TRBV28
TGTGCCAGCAGCAAAACCCATTTATGGCCCCGTACCTACAATGAGCAGTTCTTC | CASSKTHLWPRTYNEQFF | - | - | TRBJ2-1 | TRBV21-1
TGCGCCTCACGGGACAGTCAAAACTCTGGAAACACCATATATTTT | CASRDSQNSGNTIYF | few | TRBD1 | TRBJ1-3 | TRBV5-1
TGTGCCATCAGTGAAACTAGCCACGGGGAGCTGTTTTTT | CAISETSHGELFF | - | - | TRBJ2-2 | TRBV10-3
TGTGCCTTTCTCGAGAGAGGGAACACCGGGGAGCTGTTTTTT | CAFLERGNTGELFF | - | - | TRBJ2-2 | TRBV30
TGTGCCAGCAGCTTCGGGGGGGACAGCTTATCCTACGAGCAGTACTTC | CASSFGGDSLSYEQYF | - | - | TRBJ2-7 | TRBV9
TGCAGCGTGTTCGGGACAGGGAATGAGCAGTTCTTC | CSVFGTGNEQFF | few | TRBD1 | TRBJ2-1 | TRBV29-1
TGTGCCAGCACTAAGGGACAGAGTAGCAATCAGCCCCAGCATTTT | CASTKGQSSNQPQHF | - | TRBD1 | TRBJ1-5 | TRBV2
TGTGCCAGCAGCCAGGGGAACACTGAAGCTTTCTTT | CASSQGNTEAFF | few | - | TRBJ1-1 | TRBV27
TGCGCCAGCAGCCCCCGTGCGGCGGGAGGCACCTACGAGCAGTACTTC | CASSPRAAGGTYEQYF | - | TRBD2 | TRBJ2-7 | TRBV4-1
TGTGCCAGCAGCGTACTCCAGGGAGGCGAGCAGTACTTC | CASSVLQGGEQYF | - | - | TRBJ2-7 | TRBV4-2